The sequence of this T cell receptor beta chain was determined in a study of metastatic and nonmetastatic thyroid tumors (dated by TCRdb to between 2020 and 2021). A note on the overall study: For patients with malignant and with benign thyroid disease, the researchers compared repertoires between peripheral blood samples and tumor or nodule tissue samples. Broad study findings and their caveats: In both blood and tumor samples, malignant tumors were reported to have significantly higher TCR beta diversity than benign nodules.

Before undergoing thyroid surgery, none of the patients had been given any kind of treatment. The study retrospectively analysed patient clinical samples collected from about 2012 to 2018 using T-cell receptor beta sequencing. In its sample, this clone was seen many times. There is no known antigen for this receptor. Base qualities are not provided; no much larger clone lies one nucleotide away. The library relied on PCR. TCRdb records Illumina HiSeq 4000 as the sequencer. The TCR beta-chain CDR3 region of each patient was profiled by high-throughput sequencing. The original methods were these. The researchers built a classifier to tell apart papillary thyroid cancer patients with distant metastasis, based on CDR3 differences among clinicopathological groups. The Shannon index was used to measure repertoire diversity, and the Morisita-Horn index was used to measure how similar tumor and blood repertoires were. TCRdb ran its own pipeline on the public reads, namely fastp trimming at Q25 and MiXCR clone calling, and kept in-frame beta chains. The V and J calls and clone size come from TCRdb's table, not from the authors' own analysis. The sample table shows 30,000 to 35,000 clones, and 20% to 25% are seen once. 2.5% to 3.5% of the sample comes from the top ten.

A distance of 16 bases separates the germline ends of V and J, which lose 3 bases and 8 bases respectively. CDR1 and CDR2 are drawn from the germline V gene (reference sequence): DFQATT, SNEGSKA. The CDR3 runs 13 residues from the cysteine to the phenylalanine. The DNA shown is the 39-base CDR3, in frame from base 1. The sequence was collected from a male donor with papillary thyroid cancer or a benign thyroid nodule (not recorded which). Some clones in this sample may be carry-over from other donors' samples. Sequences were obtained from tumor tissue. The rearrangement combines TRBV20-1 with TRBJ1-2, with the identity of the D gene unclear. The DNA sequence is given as TGCAGTGCTAGGCGAGGGAACACCGAGGGCTACACCTTC. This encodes CSARRGNTEGYTF.